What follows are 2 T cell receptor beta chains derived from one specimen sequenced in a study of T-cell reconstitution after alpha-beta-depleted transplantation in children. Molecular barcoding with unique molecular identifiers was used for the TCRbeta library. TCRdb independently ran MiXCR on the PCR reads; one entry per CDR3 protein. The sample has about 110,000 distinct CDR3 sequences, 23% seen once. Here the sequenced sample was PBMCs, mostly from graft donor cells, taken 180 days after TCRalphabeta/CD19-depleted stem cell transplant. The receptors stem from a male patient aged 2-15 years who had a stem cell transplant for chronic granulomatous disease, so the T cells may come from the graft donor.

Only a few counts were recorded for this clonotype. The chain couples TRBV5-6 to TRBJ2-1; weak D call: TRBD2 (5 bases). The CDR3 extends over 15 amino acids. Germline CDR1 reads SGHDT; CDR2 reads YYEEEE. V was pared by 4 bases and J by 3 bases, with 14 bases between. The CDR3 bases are TGTGCCAGCAGCCGTTATACGGGAATCTACAATGAGCAGTTCTTC. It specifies CASSRYTGIYNEQFF.

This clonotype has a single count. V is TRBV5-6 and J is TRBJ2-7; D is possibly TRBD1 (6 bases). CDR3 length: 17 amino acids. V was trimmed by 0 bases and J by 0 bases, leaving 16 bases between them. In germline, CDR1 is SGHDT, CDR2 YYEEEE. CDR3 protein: CASSLGGPGVSSYEQYF. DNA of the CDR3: TGTGCCAGCAGCTTGGGCGGCCCAGGGGTGAGCTCCTACGAGCAGTACTTC.